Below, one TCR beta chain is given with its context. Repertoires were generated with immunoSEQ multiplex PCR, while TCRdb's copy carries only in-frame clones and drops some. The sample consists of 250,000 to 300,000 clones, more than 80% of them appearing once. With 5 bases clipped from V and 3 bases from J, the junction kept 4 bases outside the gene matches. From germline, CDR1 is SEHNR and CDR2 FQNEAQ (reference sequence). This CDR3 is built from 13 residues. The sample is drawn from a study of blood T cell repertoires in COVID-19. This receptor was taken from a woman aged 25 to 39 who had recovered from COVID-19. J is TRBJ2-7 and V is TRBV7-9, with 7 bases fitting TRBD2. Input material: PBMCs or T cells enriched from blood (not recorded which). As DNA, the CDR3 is TGTGCCAGCAGCCCGAGGACTAGCTACGAGCAGTACTTC. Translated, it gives CASSPRTSYEQYF.